What follows are 27 T cell receptor beta chains derived from one specimen sequenced in a study of blood T cell repertoires in COVID-19. Generated by immunoSEQ multiplex PCR, the TCRdb table keeps only in-frame clones and is missing some. The table has about 140,000 clones, about 82% seen once; the top ten hold around 3.2%. Sequencing was performed on peripheral blood. These TCRs come from a man between 50 and 59 years old with acute or convalescent COVID-19.

V is TRBV7-9 and J is TRBJ2-2; D unclear. Germline CDR1 and CDR2: SEHNR and FQNEAQ (reference sequence). V dropped 4 bases and J dropped 0 bases, with 9 bases sitting between them. This CDR3 region has 15 residues. CDR3 amino acids: CASSSRQANTGELFF. The CDR3 nucleotides read TGTGCCAGCAGCTCCCGACAAGCGAACACCGGGGAGCTGTTTTTT.

This chain joins TRBV13 and TRBJ2-1; TRBD2 aligns across 12 bases. Germline V gives CDR1 PRHDT, CDR2 FYEKMQ (reference sequence). The CDR3 loop spans 14 amino acids. V was clipped by 4 bases and J by 11 bases; unmatched bases: 6. CDR3 nucleotides: TGTGCCAGCAGCTGGACTAGCGGGATCTACAAGCAGTTCTTC. Protein: CASSWTSGIYKQFF.

The V gene is TRBV5-1, the J gene TRBJ2-5; 13 bases agree with TRBD2. The germline V gene encodes CDR1 SGHRS and CDR2 YFSETQ. Losses at the gene ends were 4 bases for V and 1 base for J; bases not matched to a gene: 4. There are 16 residues in the CDR3. The CDR3 loop reads CASSVGTSGTQETQYF. The CDR3 DNA reads as TGCGCCAGCAGCGTAGGGACTAGCGGGACCCAAGAGACCCAGTACTTC.

CDR3 sequence: CASSLAQGNYEQYF. The CDR3 bases are TGCGCCAGCAGCTTGGCACAGGGAAACTACGAGCAGTACTTC. The rearrangement uses TRBV5-1 and TRBJ2-7; D perhaps matches TRBD1 (6 bases). CDR1 and CDR2 from the germline V gene are SGHRS and YFSETQ. This CDR3 comprises 14 residues. Deletions cut 0 bases from V and 3 bases from J, with 10 bases between.

The rearrangement joins TRBV7-9 to TRBJ2-1; unclear D gene. Germline CDR1 is SEHNR and CDR2 is FQNEAQ (reference sequence). The CDR3 contains 12 residues. Trimming stripped 4 bases from V and 4 bases from J, with 5 bases between. DNA of the CDR3: TGTGCCAGCAGCTCGTATTACAATGAGCAGTTCTTC. Protein sequence: CASSSYYNEQFF.

The gene calls are TRBV28 and TRBJ1-1, with D unresolved. V lost 5 bases and J lost 5, with 9 bases in between. The CDR3 sequence is 12 residues long. CDR1 and CDR2 from the germline V gene are MDHEN and SYDVKM. DNA for the CDR3: TGTGCCAGCAGTCGACTGAGGACTGAAGCTTTCTTT. Translated: CASSRLRTEAFF.

The chain carries TRBV18 and TRBJ2-7, with a weak D call TRBD2 (7 bases). Germline-derived CDR1 and CDR2 are KGHSH and LQKENI. The CDR3 consists of 15 residues. V lost 2 bases, J lost 1 base, and 12 bases lay in between. CDR3 nucleotide sequence: TGTGCCAGCTCACCAAGCGCGGGGGCTTCCTACGAGCAGTACTTC. Protein sequence: CASSPSAGASYEQYF.

The chain employs TRBV19 and TRBJ1-5, with a possible D match to TRBD1 (6 bases). The CDR3 runs 15 residues. Germline V lookup: CDR1 LNHDA, CDR2 SQIVND (reference sequence). Trimming took off 7 bases at V and 5 bases at J, with 18 bases between the two ends. The CDR3 sequence is CASTLGGGGYQPQHF. The CDR3 DNA sequence: TGTGCCAGTACCCTCGGGGGGGGCGGTTATCAGCCCCAGCATTTT.

V usage is TRBV19 and J usage is TRBJ2-1; 10 positions agree with TRBD2. CDR3 size: 15 residues. The V gene's germline CDR1 is LNHDA and CDR2 SQIVND (reference sequence). Trimming at V came to 6 bases and at J to 11 bases, leaving 13 bases not matched to a gene. The CDR3 bases are TGTGCCAGTAGCCTAAACGGAGTACTAGCGGGGAAGCAGTTCTTC. This sequence encodes CASSLNGVLAGKQFF.

This chain joins TRBV5-4 and TRBJ2-2, with TRBD2 as a possible D gene (7 bases). The germline V and J ends were trimmed by 1 base and 7 bases, with 14 bases remaining between them. This CDR3 is 15 amino acids long. The V gene's germline CDR1 is SGHNT and CDR2 YYREEE (reference sequence). DNA for the CDR3: TGTGCCAGCAGCTTGTCGGGGGGCCTCCGCGGGGAGCTGTTTTTT. This encodes CASSLSGGLRGELFF.

The chain carries TRBV6-6 and TRBJ1-4; 10 bases agree with TRBD1. V was pared by 5 bases and J by 8 bases, with 5 bases of the junction left unmatched. Germline loops: CDR1 MNHNY, CDR2 SVGAGI (reference sequence). The CDR3 contains 14 residues. The CDR3 loop reads CASSRQGAGEKLFF. DNA for the CDR3: TGTGCCAGCAGTAGACAGGGGGCTGGCGAAAAACTGTTTTTT.

In the case of this clone: The sample holds other DNA sequences that translate to the same CDR3. The rearrangement links TRBV2 to TRBJ2-5; TRBD1 might be the D (5 bases). Per germline, CDR1 SNHLY and CDR2 FYNNEI. V dropped 6 bases and J dropped 5 bases, with 7 bases sitting between them. The CDR3 has 11 amino acids. In DNA form, the CDR3 reads TGTGCCAGCAGGGCAGGGGAGACCCAGTACTTC. Translated: CASRAGETQYF.

The CDR3 sequence: CASSFSLTVQRDTYEQYF. The CDR3 bases are TGTGCCAGCAGTTTTTCCTTGACCGTCCAGCGGGATACCTACGAGCAGTACTTC. The V call is TRBV28, the J call TRBJ2-7, with 7 positions matching TRBD2. The CDR3 runs 18 residues. CDR1 is MDHEN and CDR2 is SYDVKM in the germline V gene. The J segment lost 2 bases and the V segment lost 3 bases, leaving 16 bases of the junction unmatched.

The gene calls are TRBV2 and TRBJ2-7, with TRBD1 as a possible D gene (5 bases). V was pared by 4 bases and J by 3 bases, with 10 bases between. The CDR3 has 13 amino acids. The germline CDR1 and CDR2 sequences are SNHLY and FYNNEI. The CDR3 loop is CASSGGYSYEQYF. The CDR3, as DNA: TGTGCCAGCAGTGGGGGCTATAGCTACGAGCAGTACTTC. Based on the CDR3 plus reference TRBV2 and TRBJ2-7, the full variable domain is EPEVTQTPSHQVTQMGQEVILRCVPISNHLYFYWYRQILGQKVEFLVSFYNNEISEKSEIFDDQFSVERPDGSNFTLKIRSTKLEDSAMYFCASSGGYSYEQYFGPGTRLTVT.

The chain recombines TRBV20-1 with TRBJ1-5; D not resolved. The germline V gene encodes CDR1 DFQATT and CDR2 SNEGSKA (reference sequence). Trimming pared 3 bases from V and 2 bases from J, leaving 5 bases between. The CDR3 spans 12 residues. The CDR3 loop reads CSASGGNQPQHF. In nucleotides, the CDR3 is TGCAGTGCTAGTGGCGGCAATCAGCCCCAGCATTTT.

V is TRBV29-1 and J is TRBJ2-7; perhaps TRBD1 as D (6 bases). Trimming left V 5 bases short and J 4 bases short, with 9 bases between. This CDR3 has 11 amino acids. From germline, CDR1 is SQVTM and CDR2 ANQGSEA. CDR3 in DNA: TGCAGCGTTTCAGGGGATTACGAGCAGTACTTC. Its protein is CSVSGDYEQYF.

The chain carries TRBV24-1 and TRBJ1-1, with D tentatively TRBD1 (5 bases). Per germline, CDR1 KGHDR and CDR2 SFDVKD. V lost 8 bases and J 9 bases, leaving 18 bases between the germline ends. The CDR3 loop spans 13 amino acids. CDR3 region: CATTETRGGKAFF. In DNA, the CDR3 is TGTGCCACCACCGAAACCCGGGGGGGGAAAGCTTTCTTT.

The chain joins TRBV19 to TRBJ2-5; 8 bases are a match to TRBD2. The CDR3 is 14 residues long. Germline lookup yields CDR1 LNHDA and CDR2 SQIVND (reference sequence). V shed 7 bases and J 5 bases; nucleotides not matched to a gene: 9. This CDR3 is CASTNKGGRETQYF. Written as DNA, the CDR3 is TGTGCCAGTACCAACAAGGGCGGGAGGGAGACCCAGTACTTC.

The chain recombines TRBV24-1 with TRBJ1-5, with D possibly TRBD1 on 5 matching bases. This CDR3 has 16 residues. Germline-derived CDR1 and CDR2 are KGHDR and SFDVKD. V was trimmed by 4 bases and J by 4 bases, leaving 16 bases between them. The CDR3 loop is CATSDRQDSSNQPQHF. The DNA of the CDR3 is TGTGCCACCAGTGACAGGCAAGACAGTTCTAATCAGCCCCAGCATTTT.

The gene calls are TRBV4-1 and TRBJ2-5; TRBD1 matches at 7 bases. Per germline, CDR1 MGHRA and CDR2 YSYEKL. The J segment lost 2 bases and the V segment lost 4 bases, leaving 1 base of the junction unmatched. This CDR3 contains 13 residues. The CDR3 DNA reads as TGCGCCAGCAGCCTGGGACAGCAAGAGACCCAGTACTTC. This encodes CASSLGQQETQYF.

The chain is built from TRBV27 and TRBJ2-7, with TRBD2 identical over 7 bases. Germline CDR1 reads MNHEY; CDR2 reads SMNVEV (reference sequence). Trimming at V came to 3 bases and at J to 4 bases, leaving 12 bases not matched to a gene. The CDR3 extends over 16 amino acids. CDR3 residues: CASSLRNSGLIYEQYF. The DNA of the CDR3 is TGTGCCAGCAGTTTGCGTAATAGCGGGCTAATTTACGAGCAGTACTTC.

CDR3 sequence: CASRDTPDTGELFF. CDR3 coding DNA: TGTGCCAGCAGGGACACCCCGGACACCGGGGAGCTGTTTTTT. The chain uses TRBV6-5 and TRBJ2-2; possibly TRBD1 for D (5 bases). Trimming pared 6 bases from V and 3 bases from J, leaving 11 bases between. The CDR3 is 14 residues long. Germline V lookup: CDR1 MNHEY, CDR2 SVGAGI.

This clone has a handful of counts. The chain combines TRBV5-1 with TRBJ1-4, with 7 positions matching TRBD1. The CDR3 has 16 amino acids. V lost 3 bases to trimming and J lost 6 bases; unmatched junction nucleotides: 11. Germline CDR1 SGHRS, CDR2 YFSETQ. In nucleotides, the CDR3 is TGCGCCAGCAGCTCGGGACAGCAACAAACCCATGAAAAACTGTTTTTT. Translation gives CASSSGQQQTHEKLFF.

This clone was picked up one time. V usage is TRBV5-1 and J usage is TRBJ2-7; TRBD2 might be the D (6 bases). The germline V gene has CDR1 SGHRS and CDR2 YFSETQ. V lost 3 bases to trimming and J lost 5 bases, with 12 bases between them. CDR3 length: 13 residues. The chain's CDR3 is CASSWTGDHEQYF. The CDR3 DNA is TGCGCCAGCAGCTGGACGGGGGATCACGAGCAGTACTTC.

The chain couples TRBV18 to TRBJ1-2; D may be TRBD1 (5 bases). This CDR3 spans 15 amino acids. CDR1 is KGHSH, CDR2 LQKENI, per germline. V was trimmed by 2 bases and J by 3 bases, leaving 13 bases between them. In nucleotides, the CDR3 is TGTGCCAGCTCACCAGTGGCAGGGATGGACTATGGCTACACCTTC. Its translation: CASSPVAGMDYGYTF. Looking up the rest from reference TRBV18 and TRBJ1-2 gives the full variable domain: NAGVMQNPRHLVRRRGQEARLRCSPMKGHSHVYWYRQLPEEGLKFMVYLQKENIIDESGMPKERFSAEFPKEGPSILRIQQVVRGDSAAYFCASSPVAGMDYGYTFGSGTRLTVV.

This clone was recorded only once. This chain joins TRBV18 and TRBJ1-3, with TRBD1 identical over 9 bases. Trimming removed 3 bases from V and 3 bases from J; junction bases left unmatched: 9. The CDR3 has 17 residues. Germline V gene data show CDR1 as KGHSH and CDR2 as LQKENI. The CDR3 is CASSPRDRVLGGNTIYF. CDR3 DNA: TGTGCCAGCTCACCGCGGGACAGGGTTTTAGGTGGAAACACCATATATTTT.

The chain employs TRBV11-2 and TRBJ1-6, with TRBD1 matching 10 bases. V dropped 5 bases and J dropped 10; count of bases not matched to a gene: 8. Germline loops: CDR1 SGHAT, CDR2 FQNNGV. The CDR3 runs to 15 residues. The CDR3 loop reads CASSIRDRGRSPLHF. For the CDR3, the DNA is TGTGCCAGCAGCATCCGGGACAGGGGCCGCTCACCCCTCCACTTT.